This TCR beta chain came from a study of T cell responses to AZD1222 COVID-19 vaccine. Sequencing was performed with immunoSEQ multiplex PCR; in TCRdb, only in-frame clones are kept and a portion is missing. The table shows 150,000 to 200,000 clones, with roughly 94% occurring only once. This CDR3 region has 15 residues. Germline-derived CDR1 and CDR2 are MNHEY and SVGAGI. Trimming cost V 0 bases and J 4 bases, with 10 bases left between them. Study results and caveats: Every sample of the repertoires postdated the peak T cell response. Only 5 to 7 AZD1222 recipients tested seropositive at baseline. Clonal diversity may have been underestimated in mostly white British donors.

Second doses were pooled across both intervals (about 4 or about 12 weeks). Concerning this clone itself: What it recognizes is unknown.

The receptor comes from an adult who received the AZD1222 COVID-19 vaccine. The chain links TRBV6-5 to TRBJ2-1; D gene ambiguous. The sequenced sample was peripheral blood, obtained 28 days after the second AZD1222 dose. The CDR3 DNA reads as TGTGCCAGCAGTTACTCTTCTCCCATATACAATGAGCAGTTCTTC. This sequence encodes CASSYSSPIYNEQFF.